The sequence of this T cell receptor beta chain was determined in a study of technical replicates of blood from several donors. Some clones are missing from TCRdb's copy, which holds only in-frame ones; the method was immunoSEQ multiplex PCR. The sample yields about 50,000 clones, 80% to 95% seen once. The germline V and J ends were trimmed by 2 bases and 6 bases, with 9 bases remaining between them. Germline loops: CDR1 SGDLS, CDR2 YYNGEE. This CDR3 spans 13 amino acids. Specimen: PBMCs. This receptor was identified in a human donor in good health. Some clones in this sample may be carry-over from other donors' samples. This chain links TRBV9 with TRBJ2-1, with D possibly being TRBD1 (5 bases). CDR3 amino acids: CASSVRVGNEQFF. CDR3 nucleotide sequence: TGTGCCAGCAGCGTCAGGGTAGGCAATGAGCAGTTCTTC.